The clone carrying this T cell receptor (beta chain) has just one count. Its specificity is unknown. At a deep level, the assay was run. The data were produced by immunoSEQ multiplex PCR, yet TCRdb's version contains in-frame clones alone and is incomplete. This table holds under 650,000 clones, approximately 95% found once. The CDR3 covers 16 residues. V gave up 0 bases and J gave up 2 bases; unmatched junction bases: 5. Looked up from germline, CDR1 is MDHEN and CDR2 is SYDVKM. The sample belongs to a study of shared clonotypes between healthy human individuals. General study findings and limits: The generation probabilities recorded for non-shared clonotypes fell below those of clonotypes shared by all four donors. Collection of samples was limited to blood; tissue repertoires likely differ.

The sequenced sample was naive CD4+ T cells sorted from blood. The subset was: CD45RA+ positively selected. This sequence originates from a woman in her thirties in good health. The V and J genes are TRBV28 and TRBJ2-3; 7 bases fit TRBD2. CDR3 nucleotides: TGTGCCAGCAGTTTATGGGCTAGCGGAGACACAGATACGCAGTATTTT. It encodes CASSLWASGDTDTQYF.